This T cell receptor beta chain was obtained from a study of tumor-infiltrating lymphocytes in primary liver carcinoma. In the study overall: The study included patients who were men and women aged 30 to 69 years. Study-wide results and caveats: Blood trailed tumors significantly in top-250-clone fraction (p = 0.039).

The blood RNA (from unsorted whole blood) was obtained, and germline DNA was also extracted. The study enrolled treatment-naive patients with chronic HBV infection. As for this clonotype: Its antigen is not known. The junction and the germline gene differ at one end; a read error may be behind it.

A constant-region primer served to make TCR beta cDNA from around 500 ng total RNA. TCR beta libraries came from three nested multiplex PCR rounds using slightly modified ARM-PCR. The study ran its first two PCR rounds for roughly 10 cycles each, using TRBV1-TRBV30 forward primers and a C-beta reverse primer. TCRdb used MiXCR to reprocess the multiplex PCR reads, holding one entry per CDR3 protein. This table holds roughly 330,000 distinct CDR3 sequences, about 61% found once. Germline values: CDR1 SGHAT, CDR2 FQNNGV. The CDR3 is made up of 15 amino acids. Material: peripheral blood. The V and J genes are TRBV11-2 and TRBJ2-7; maybe TRBD2 (6 bases). The receptor's source is a man aged 35 to 55 with primary liver carcinoma and hepatitis B virus infection. The CDR3 here is CASSSGLIVGLEQCF. The CDR3 nucleotides read TGTGCCAGCAGCTCGGGACTCATAGTAGGGCTCGAGCAGTGTTTC.